The clone carrying this T cell receptor beta chain was seen repeatedly, ten times or more. No antigen is known for it. UMIs were added to TCR cDNA along with a universal primer site when it was made by 5'RACE template switching. TCRdb used MiXCR to reprocess the 5' RACE reads, holding one entry per CDR3 protein. This sample carries approximately 160,000 distinct CDR3 sequences, approximately 6.2% of them seen once, and the ten largest clones take 2.9%. This entry is derived from a study of T cells after yellow fever vaccination. Across the whole study: The SMART-Seq v4 Ultra Low Input method served to prepare the low-cell-number fractions.

The CDR3 length is 12 residues. V shed 1 base and J shed 15 bases, with 14 bases lying between them. Per the germline V gene, CDR1 is SGHNT and CDR2 is YYREEE (reference sequence). Study results and limitations: The CD4 and CD8 compartments had a small share of their clonotypes in common.

The receptor comes from a man aged 18-30 years who received the YFV17D yellow fever vaccine. This chain uses TRBV5-4 with TRBJ2-1; D might be TRBD1 (5 bases). This specimen was CD4+ T cells sorted from PBMCs, taken on the day of the first yellow fever vaccination. Written as DNA, the CDR3 is TGTGCCAGCAGCTTGCTCGGACAAGTGGGGTTCTTC. Translating gives CASSLLGQVGFF. Combining the CDR3 with reference TRBV5-4 and TRBJ2-1 gives the whole variable domain ETGVTQSPTHLIKTRGQQVTLRCSSQSGHNTVSWYQQALGQGPQFIFQYYREEENGRGNFPPRFSGLQFPNYSSELNVNALELDDSALYLCASSLLGQVGFFGPGTRLTVL.